The 16 T cell receptor beta chains below all came from one sample that was sequenced in a study of blood T cells in healthy people across ages. A sample-barcoded 5' primer and a J-beta primer mix were used in a second PCR of roughly 7 to 12 cycles. TCRdb re-derived calls from the 5' RACE reads in MiXCR, one entry per CDR3 protein. The table includes about 1,600,000 distinct CDR3 sequences, 42% detected once. The sample comprised blood. The receptors derive from a young woman in good health.

A remark on this clonotype: At one end the junction does not follow the germline gene, possibly because of a read error. The CDR3 sequence is CASIQDSGADTQYF. The CDR3 coding sequence is TGCGCCAGCATCCAAGATTCGGGGGCAGATACGCAGTATTTT. V is TRBV4-1 and J is TRBJ2-3; tentative D call: TRBD2 (6 bases). The CDR3 sequence is 14 residues long. Germline CDR1 is MGHRA and CDR2 is YSYEKL.

The chain employs TRBV12-3 or TRBV12-4 and TRBJ2-6; D may be TRBD2 (5 bases). V was cut by 2 bases and J by 16 bases, with 12 bases left in between. This CDR3 is built from 12 residues. The CDR3 reads CASSLPGMGLTF. In DNA form, the CDR3 reads TGTGCCAGCAGTTTACCGGGGATGGGGCTGACTTTC.

The V call is TRBV2, the J call TRBJ1-2, with D perhaps matching TRBD1 (5 bases). This CDR3 region has 14 residues. The germline gives CDR1 SNHLY, CDR2 FYNNEI. Trimming shortened V by 6 bases and J by 2 bases, and 13 bases separated the two germline ends. This CDR3 is CASRDTPANYGYTF. Written as DNA, the CDR3 is TGTGCCAGCAGGGACACTCCGGCCAACTATGGCTACACCTTC. The full variable domain, completed using reference TRBV2 and TRBJ1-2, is EPEVTQTPSHQVTQMGQEVILRCVPISNHLYFYWYRQILGQKVEFLVSFYNNEISEKSEIFDDQFSVERPDGSNFTLKIRSTKLEDSAMYFCASRDTPANYGYTFGSGTRLTVV.

The count of this clonotype is one. V gene TRBV6-1 combines with J gene TRBJ1-1; TRBD1 might be the D (5 bases). V lost 5 bases to trimming and J lost 6 bases, with 13 bases between them. The length of the CDR3 is 13 residues. Germline V gives CDR1 MNHNS, CDR2 SASEGT. In DNA, the CDR3 is TGTGCCAGCAGTCACAGGCGGGACTCTGAAGCTTTCTTT. Protein product: CASSHRRDSEAFF.

The chain joins TRBV12-3 or TRBV12-4 to TRBJ1-2, with unresolved D. The CDR3 totals 16 residues. The ends were cut back, 0 bases at V and 4 bases at J, with 15 bases in the middle. CDR3 residues: CASSLAREAPIYGYTF. CDR3 nucleotide sequence: TGTGCCAGCAGTTTAGCGCGGGAGGCCCCAATCTATGGCTACACCTTC.

The chain carries TRBV3-1 and TRBJ2-5; D unclear. Per germline, CDR1 LGHDT and CDR2 YNNKEL (reference sequence). The CDR3 sequence is 15 residues long. V gave up 2 bases and J gave up 1 base, with 11 bases separating them. The CDR3 loop reads CASSQLHIIQETQYF. In nucleotides, the CDR3 is TGTGCCAGCAGCCAACTACATATCATCCAAGAGACCCAGTACTTC.

The chain uses TRBV4-1 and TRBJ1-2; 8 bases are a match to TRBD1. The CDR3 length is 15 residues. The V gene's germline CDR1 is MGHRA and CDR2 YSYEKL. J gave up 9 bases and V 2 bases, and 11 bases lay outside the gene matches. In nucleotides, the CDR3 is TGCGCCAGCAGCCAAAGCGGACAGGGAACTACGAGCTACACCTTC. This encodes CASSQSGQGTTSYTF.

The genes are TRBV7-9 and TRBJ2-1; tentative D call: TRBD2 (5 bases). Trimming shortened V by 5 bases and J by 0 bases, and 17 bases separated the two germline ends. The CDR3 contains 17 residues. From germline, CDR1 is SEHNR and CDR2 FQNEAQ (reference sequence). CDR3 bases: TGTGCCAGCAGCAGCCAACGCCGGGGTAGCTCCTACAATGAGCAGTTCTTC. Residues: CASSSQRRGSSYNEQFF.

This clonotype has a count of ten or more. The chain couples TRBV2 to TRBJ2-7, with 9 bases matching TRBD1. This CDR3 is 14 amino acids long. V gave up 5 bases and J gave up 3 bases; unmatched junction bases: 5. CDR1 is SNHLY, CDR2 FYNNEI, per germline. CDR3 sequence reads: CASSTDRGNYEQYF. The CDR3 nucleotides read TGTGCCAGCAGTACAGACAGGGGGAACTACGAGCAGTACTTC.

This clonotype was seen more than once but under ten times. CDR3 bases: TGTGCCAGCAGTCATAGCGGGAGTCCCTACACCGGGGAGCTGTTTTTT. It encodes CASSHSGSPYTGELFF. The chain uses TRBV12-3 or TRBV12-4 and TRBJ2-2; the match to TRBD2 covers 9 bases. The CDR3 extends over 16 amino acids. The J segment lost 3 bases and the V segment lost 5 bases, leaving 7 bases of the junction unmatched.

The chain uses TRBV20-1 and TRBJ2-5, with TRBD2 identical over 7 bases. This CDR3 has 15 residues. The V segment lost 0 bases and the J segment 4 bases; nucleotides outside the gene matches: 8. Germline CDR1 is DFQATT and CDR2 is SNEGSKA (reference sequence). This CDR3 reads CSARDSLGGLETQYF. CDR3 nucleotides: TGCAGTGCTAGAGATTCCCTCGGGGGGTTAGAGACCCAGTACTTC.

The chain employs TRBV7-8 and TRBJ1-2, with 7 bases lining up with TRBD1. This CDR3 contains 14 residues. Germline CDR1 is SGHVS and CDR2 is FQNEAQ. V lost 2 bases to trimming and J lost 5 bases; unmatched junction nucleotides: 5. CDR3 loop: CASSLSGQAYGYTF. The CDR3 DNA reads as TGTGCCAGCAGCTTAAGTGGACAGGCTTATGGCTACACCTTC.

The sample holds a few counts of this clonotype. This sequence joins TRBV13 and TRBJ2-1; D is unclear. The CDR3 is 15 residues long. V gave up 8 bases and J gave up 6 bases, with 20 bases separating them. Germline V gene sequence: CDR1 PRHDT, CDR2 FYEKMQ (reference sequence). This CDR3 is CASAWVNGPINEQFF. CDR3 in DNA: TGTGCCAGCGCCTGGGTTAACGGTCCCATCAATGAGCAGTTCTTC.

This clonotype was counted a few times. This chain links TRBV6-1 with TRBJ1-5; D possibly corresponds to TRBD1 (6 bases). V was shortened by 3 bases and J by 3 bases, with 15 bases between the two germline ends. CDR3 size: 16 residues. Germline lookup yields CDR1 MNHNS and CDR2 SASEGT. The CDR3 is CASSDSRGASNQPQHF. The CDR3, as DNA: TGTGCCAGCAGTGATTCGCGGGGGGCGTCCAATCAGCCCCAGCATTTT.

The chain has TRBV2 and TRBJ2-3; TRBD1 matches 7 bases. Germline assignment: CDR1 SNHLY and CDR2 FYNNEI. J lost 4 bases, V lost 6 bases, and 4 bases had no gene match. There are 13 residues in the CDR3. The chain's CDR3 is CASRVGTADTQYF. CDR3 nucleotide sequence: TGTGCCAGCAGAGTAGGGACAGCAGATACGCAGTATTTT. Variable domain in full (rest from reference TRBV2 and TRBJ2-3): EPEVTQTPSHQVTQMGQEVILRCVPISNHLYFYWYRQILGQKVEFLVSFYNNEISEKSEIFDDQFSVERPDGSNFTLKIRSTKLEDSAMYFCASRVGTADTQYFGPGTRLTVL.

The chain has TRBV20-1 and TRBJ2-1; D might be TRBD2 (6 bases). CDR3 length: 15 amino acids. Germline V gene data show CDR1 as DFQATT and CDR2 as SNEGSKA (reference sequence). Trimming cost V 5 bases and J 0 bases, with 14 bases left between them. In nucleotides, the CDR3 is TGCAGTGCTGGGGGAGCGGAGGGCTCCTACAATGAGCAGTTCTTC. Amino acid sequence: CSAGGAEGSYNEQFF.